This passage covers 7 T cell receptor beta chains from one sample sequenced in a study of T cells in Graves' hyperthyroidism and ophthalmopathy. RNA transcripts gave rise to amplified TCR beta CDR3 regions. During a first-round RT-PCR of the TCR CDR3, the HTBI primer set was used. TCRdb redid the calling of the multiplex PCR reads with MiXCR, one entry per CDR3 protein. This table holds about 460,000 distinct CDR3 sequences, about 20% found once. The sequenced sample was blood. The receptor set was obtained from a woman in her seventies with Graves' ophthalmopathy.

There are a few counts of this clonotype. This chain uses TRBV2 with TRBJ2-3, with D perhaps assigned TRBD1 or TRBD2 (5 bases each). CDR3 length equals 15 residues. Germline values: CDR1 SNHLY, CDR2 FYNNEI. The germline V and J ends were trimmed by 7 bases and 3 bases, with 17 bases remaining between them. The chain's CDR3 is CASTRSGTSTDTQYF. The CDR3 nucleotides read TGTGCCAGCACTCGATCCGGGACCTCGACAGATACGCAGTATTTT. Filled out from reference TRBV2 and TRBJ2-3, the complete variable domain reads EPEVTQTPSHQVTQMGQEVILRCVPISNHLYFYWYRQILGQKVEFLVSFYNNEISEKSEIFDDQFSVERPDGSNFTLKIRSTKLEDSAMYFCASTRSGTSTDTQYFGPGTRLTVL.

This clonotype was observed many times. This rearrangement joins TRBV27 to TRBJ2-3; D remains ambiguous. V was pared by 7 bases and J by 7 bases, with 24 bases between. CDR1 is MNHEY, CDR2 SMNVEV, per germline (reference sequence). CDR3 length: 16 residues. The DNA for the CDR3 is TGTGCCAGCACCAAACGAGGCTCCACCTTGCGAAATACGCAGTATTTT. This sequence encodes CASTKRGSTLRNTQYF.

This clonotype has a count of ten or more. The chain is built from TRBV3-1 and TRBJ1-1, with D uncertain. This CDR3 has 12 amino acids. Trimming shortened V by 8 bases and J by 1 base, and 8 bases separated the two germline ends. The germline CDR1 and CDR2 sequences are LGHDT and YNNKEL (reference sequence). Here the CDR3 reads CASGLANTEAFF. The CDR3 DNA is TGTGCCAGCGGCCTTGCGAACACTGAAGCTTTCTTT.

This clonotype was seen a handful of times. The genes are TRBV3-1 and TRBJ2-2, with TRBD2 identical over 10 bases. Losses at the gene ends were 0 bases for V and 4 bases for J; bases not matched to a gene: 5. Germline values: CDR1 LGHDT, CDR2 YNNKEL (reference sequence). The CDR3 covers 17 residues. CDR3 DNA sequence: TGTGCCAGCAGCCAAGATTGGACTAGCGGTACCACCGGGGAGCTGTTTTTT. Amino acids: CASSQDWTSGTTGELFF.

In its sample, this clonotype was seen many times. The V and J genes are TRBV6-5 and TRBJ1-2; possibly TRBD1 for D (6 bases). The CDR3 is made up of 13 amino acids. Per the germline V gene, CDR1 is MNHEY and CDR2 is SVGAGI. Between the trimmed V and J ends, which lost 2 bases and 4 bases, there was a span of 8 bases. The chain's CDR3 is CASSYGGGYGYTF. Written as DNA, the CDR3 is TGTGCCAGCAGTTACGGAGGGGGCTATGGCTACACCTTC.

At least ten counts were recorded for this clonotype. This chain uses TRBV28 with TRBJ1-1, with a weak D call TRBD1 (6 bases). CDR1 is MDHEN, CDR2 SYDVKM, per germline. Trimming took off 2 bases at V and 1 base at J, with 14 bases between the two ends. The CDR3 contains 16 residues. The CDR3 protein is CASSLAPGDRNTEAFF. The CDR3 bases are TGTGCCAGCAGTTTAGCACCAGGGGACCGGAACACTGAAGCTTTCTTT. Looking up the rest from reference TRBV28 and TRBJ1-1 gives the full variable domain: DVKVTQSSRYLVKRTGEKVFLECVQDMDHENMFWYRQDPGLGLRLIYFSYDVKMKEKGDIPEGYSVSREKKERFSLILESASTNQTSMYLCASSLAPGDRNTEAFFGQGTRLTVV.

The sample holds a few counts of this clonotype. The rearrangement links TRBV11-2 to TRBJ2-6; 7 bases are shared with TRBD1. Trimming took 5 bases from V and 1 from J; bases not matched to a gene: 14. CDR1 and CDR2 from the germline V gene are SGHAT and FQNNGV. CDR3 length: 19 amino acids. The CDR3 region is CASSPWTGLVSSGANVLTF. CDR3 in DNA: TGTGCCAGCAGCCCCTGGACAGGACTGGTTTCGTCTGGGGCCAACGTCCTGACTTTC.